The 27 T cell receptor beta chains below were found in one sample sequenced in a study of shared clonotypes between healthy human individuals. The assay was immunoSEQ multiplex PCR, and TCRdb's table has in-frame clones only and misses some. Counted here are 2 million to 3 million clones, 90% to 95% occurring once; the ten biggest clones make up roughly 0.15%. The source material was naive CD4+ T cells sorted from blood. Subset given: CD45RA+ positively selected. The receptors were sampled from a man in his late teens or twenties in good health.

The chain joins TRBV15 to TRBJ1-3, with D perhaps TRBD1 (6 bases). The V end lost 3 bases, the J end lost 0 bases, and 15 bases lay between the germline ends. The length of the CDR3 is 17 residues. The germline V gene has CDR1 LNHNV and CDR2 YYDKDF (reference sequence). CDR3 bases: TGTGCCACCAGCAGCCCGGGAGACAGGAGCTCTGGAAACACCATATATTTT. The encoded protein is CATSSPGDRSSGNTIYF.

This chain joins TRBV6-5 and TRBJ2-2; D might be TRBD1 or TRBD2, each matching 6 bases. The V end lost 5 bases, the J end lost 0 bases, and 10 bases lay between the germline ends. Germline CDR1 is MNHEY and CDR2 is SVGAGI. There are 15 residues in the CDR3. CDR3 residues: CASSAGTPNTGELFF. CDR3 in DNA: TGTGCCAGCAGTGCGGGGACACCGAACACCGGGGAGCTGTTTTTT.

A remark on this clone: The identical CDR3 is also encoded by other nucleotide sequences in the sample. The chain recombines TRBV7-9 with TRBJ1-4; D is uncertain. This CDR3 region has 15 residues. Trimming took off 5 bases at V and 0 bases at J, with 10 bases between the two ends. Looked up from germline, CDR1 is SEHNR and CDR2 is FQNEAQ (reference sequence). CDR3 loop: CASSVGGTTNEKLFF. Here the CDR3 DNA reads TGTGCCAGCAGCGTCGGCGGGACAACTAATGAAAAACTGTTTTTT.

This clone was observed a handful of times. CDR3 sequence reads: CASSQDKYQPQHF. The CDR3, as DNA: TGCGCCAGCAGCCAGGACAAATATCAGCCCCAGCATTTT. V usage is TRBV4-1 and J usage is TRBJ1-5; a weak D match, TRBD1 (5 bases). There are 13 residues in the CDR3. Per germline, CDR1 MGHRA and CDR2 YSYEKL. Trimming stripped 3 bases from V and 5 bases from J, with 8 bases between.

The sample holds one count of this clone. Germline is not matched at one junction end, which may reflect a read error. V usage is TRBV30 and J usage is TRBJ2-7, with TRBD2 matching over 7 bases. This CDR3 region has 14 residues. Germline loops: CDR1 GTSNPN, CDR2 SVGIG (reference sequence). CDR3 bases: TGTACCTGGAGTGTCATCGGGGGGAGCTACGAGCAGTACTTC. Residues: CTWSVIGGSYEQYF.

The V gene is TRBV25-1, the J gene TRBJ2-5, with D possibly being TRBD1 or TRBD2 (5 bases each). Deletions cut 0 bases from V and 4 bases from J, with 12 bases between. The germline V gene has CDR1 MGHDK and CDR2 SYGVNS. The CDR3 length is 15 residues. The DNA for the CDR3 is TGTGCCAGCAGTGAATATCGGGGCAGTCGAGAGACCCAGTACTTC. Translated, it gives CASSEYRGSRETQYF.

This rearrangement joins TRBV6-6 to TRBJ1-5; D call uncertain. This CDR3 is 14 amino acids long. The germline gives CDR1 MNHNY, CDR2 SVGAGI (reference sequence). Trimming pared 6 bases from V and 0 bases from J, leaving 9 bases between. The CDR3 here is CASSPPHSNQPQHF. The CDR3 bases are TGTGCCAGCAGCCCTCCGCATAGCAATCAGCCCCAGCATTTT.

The gene calls are TRBV6-5 and TRBJ1-2, with TRBD1 matching 7 bases. Germline CDR1 is MNHEY and CDR2 is SVGAGI. The V segment lost 2 bases and the J segment 6 bases; nucleotides outside the gene matches: 6. There are 14 residues in the CDR3. The CDR3 loop is CASSYTDRRNGYTF. CDR3 in DNA: TGTGCCAGCAGTTACACGGACAGGCGTAATGGCTACACCTTC.

As to this clone: The same CDR3 arises from other DNA sequences in this sample as well. This chain uses TRBV10-3 with TRBJ2-6, with unresolved D. V gave up 0 bases and J gave up 1 base, with 1 base separating them. Germline lookup yields CDR1 ENHRY and CDR2 SYGVKD. The CDR3 runs 14 residues. CDR3 DNA: TGTGCCATCAGTGAGTCGTCTGGGGCCAACGTCCTGACTTTC. It translates to CAISESSGANVLTF.

As regards this clone: At one end the junction does not follow the germline gene, possibly because of a read error. The J gene is TRBJ2-3, the V gene TRBV7-7, with D uncertain. Germline V CDR1 and CDR2: SSHAT, FNYEAQ (reference sequence). This CDR3 is 13 amino acids long. CDR3 in DNA: TGTGCTAGCAGCTTAGGGTCCACAGATACGCAGTATTTT. The encoded protein is CASSLGSTDTQYF.

The chain links TRBV6-6 to TRBJ1-3; D unresolved. Deletions cut 4 bases from V and 6 bases from J, with 7 bases between. The CDR3 is 12 amino acids. In germline, CDR1 is MNHNY, CDR2 SVGAGI (reference sequence). The CDR3 region is CASSFAANTIYF. The CDR3 bases are TGTGCCAGCAGTTTCGCAGCAAACACCATATATTTT.

This clone was picked up one time. The gene calls are TRBV9 and TRBJ2-2; TRBD1 is a possible D gene (7 bases). The CDR3 sequence is 15 residues long. V lost 0 bases and J lost 4, with 10 bases in between. CDR1 is SGDLS and CDR2 is YYNGEE in the germline V gene. CDR3 protein: CASSVVQGGTGELFF. The CDR3 region has the DNA TGTGCCAGCAGCGTAGTCCAGGGGGGCACCGGGGAGCTGTTTTTT.

The chain uses TRBV28 and TRBJ2-5; tentatively, D is TRBD1 or TRBD2 (6 bases each). Deletions cut 6 bases from V and 0 bases from J, with 14 bases between. The CDR3 spans 15 residues. In germline, CDR1 is MDHEN, CDR2 SYDVKM. CDR3 bases: TGTGCCAGCAGAGGGACACGGGGGCACCAAGAGACCCAGTACTTC. This codes for CASRGTRGHQETQYF. Full variable domain (outside the CDR3, taken from reference TRBV28 and TRBJ2-5): DVKVTQSSRYLVKRTGEKVFLECVQDMDHENMFWYRQDPGLGLRLIYFSYDVKMKEKGDIPEGYSVSREKKERFSLILESASTNQTSMYLCASRGTRGHQETQYFGPGTRLLVL.

The chain joins TRBV4-3 to TRBJ2-3; TRBD1 matches at 8 bases. The CDR3 totals 16 residues. The J segment lost 0 bases and the V segment lost 3 bases, leaving 5 bases of the junction unmatched. CDR1 is LGHNA, CDR2 YSLEER, per germline. DNA of the CDR3: TGCGCCAGCAGCCAGTTCGGACAGGGAAGCACAGATACGCAGTATTTT. It is translated as CASSQFGQGSTDTQYF.

The chain recombines TRBV19 with TRBJ1-5; possibly TRBD1 for D (6 bases). This CDR3 has 16 amino acids. V was cut by 3 bases and J by 6 bases, with 18 bases left in between. Germline CDR1 and CDR2: LNHDA and SQIVND (reference sequence). The DNA for the CDR3 is TGTGCCAGTAGTATCCACCGGGACAAAGGGAGTCAGCCCCAGCATTTT. It is translated as CASSIHRDKGSQPQHF. The full variable domain, rest sourced from reference TRBV19 and TRBJ1-5, is DGGITQSPKYLFRKEGQNVTLSCEQNLNHDAMYWYRQDPGQGLRLIYYSQIVNDFQKGDIAEGYSVSREKKESFPLTVTSAQKNPTAFYLCASSIHRDKGSQPQHFGDGTRLSIL.

This clone was observed a few times. The gene calls are TRBV2 and TRBJ1-2; D is ambiguous. The CDR3 has 13 residues. V dropped 5 bases and J dropped 6 bases, with 13 bases sitting between them. Germline CDR1 is SNHLY and CDR2 is FYNNEI. The CDR3: CASSTGLSDGYTF. As DNA, the CDR3 is TGTGCCAGCAGTACTGGACTCAGCGATGGCTACACCTTC.

This clone was counted between two and nine times. Other DNA sequences in this sample translate to the same CDR3. The chain links TRBV30 to TRBJ1-1, with D possibly TRBD1 on 6 matching bases. The CDR3 length is 13 residues. Germline V gene sequence: CDR1 GTSNPN, CDR2 SVGIG (reference sequence). V gave up 0 bases and J gave up 3 bases, with 8 bases separating them. The CDR3 nucleotides read TGTGCCTGGAGTGTGGACAGAGACACTGAAGCTTTCTTT. The encoded protein is CAWSVDRDTEAFF.

This clone was recorded once. The J gene is TRBJ2-2, the V gene TRBV30, with D possibly being TRBD1 or TRBD2 (6 bases each). Germline V gene sequence: CDR1 GTSNPN, CDR2 SVGIG (reference sequence). Trimming took 0 bases from V and 6 from J, leaving 8 bases between them. This CDR3 comprises 13 residues. The CDR3 is CAWSVGGAGELFF. CDR3 nucleotides: TGTGCCTGGAGTGTGGGGGGCGCCGGGGAGCTGTTTTTT.

The chain has TRBV7-9 and TRBJ2-5; 10 bases line up with TRBD1. There are 15 residues in the CDR3. After removal of 2 bases from V and 3 bases from J, the junction contained 3 bases not matched to a gene. The germline gives CDR1 SEHNR, CDR2 FQNEAQ (reference sequence). The CDR3 is CASSLHGQGEETQYF. DNA for the CDR3: TGTGCCAGCAGCTTACACGGACAGGGGGAAGAGACCCAGTACTTC.

The chain is built from TRBV10-3 and TRBJ1-4, with unresolved D. The V gene lost 4 bases and the J gene lost 0 bases, with 12 bases spanning the gap. Germline values: CDR1 ENHRY, CDR2 SYGVKD. The CDR3 loop spans 16 amino acids. The CDR3: CAISGADGATNEKLFF. The CDR3 DNA sequence: TGTGCCATCAGTGGGGCAGACGGGGCAACTAATGAAAAACTGTTTTTT.

This rearrangement joins TRBV20-1 to TRBJ2-1; 7 bases map to TRBD1. The CDR3 totals 11 residues. With V trimmed by 6 bases and J by 6 bases, 2 bases remained unmatched. Germline CDR1 DFQATT, CDR2 SNEGSKA (reference sequence). The CDR3: CSADRANEQFF. CDR3 nucleotides: TGCAGTGCCGACAGGGCCAATGAGCAGTTCTTC.

The chain carries TRBV7-3 and TRBJ2-1; 10 bases agree with TRBD1. J was trimmed by 7 bases and V by 4 bases; bases with no gene match: 7. In germline, CDR1 is SGHTA, CDR2 FQGTGA. The CDR3 contains 15 residues. The CDR3 DNA is TGTGCCAGCAGCTCCCGGGACAGGGGTTTTAATGAGCAGTTCTTC. Protein product: CASSSRDRGFNEQFF.

As to this clone: Germline and junction disagree at one end, which may indicate a read error. The V call is TRBV7-2, the J call TRBJ2-7, with 15 nucleotides matching TRBD2. This CDR3 is 15 amino acids long. Germline V lookup: CDR1 SGHTA, CDR2 FQGNSA. CDR3 DNA sequence: TGTGCCAGCAGCCCCCCGGGACTAGCGGGAGGTAGCCAGGACTTC. Its translation is CASSPPGLAGGSQDF.

The chain has TRBV27 and TRBJ1-6; D may be TRBD1 (6 bases). The CDR3 loop spans 14 amino acids. The germline CDR1 and CDR2 sequences are MNHEY and SMNVEV (reference sequence). Trimming shortened V by 6 bases and J by 7 bases, and 13 bases separated the two germline ends. The CDR3 spells CASSRGQLNSPLHF. The DNA for the CDR3 is TGTGCCAGCAGCCGAGGACAGCTGAATTCACCCCTCCACTTT.

Concerning this clone itself: The same CDR3 is also encoded by other DNA sequences in this sample. The genes are TRBV30 and TRBJ2-7; D may be TRBD1 or TRBD2 (5 bases each). The V end lost 4 bases, the J end lost 3 bases, and 10 bases lay between the germline ends. CDR1 and CDR2 (germline): GTSNPN, SVGIG (reference sequence). This CDR3 is 12 amino acids long. CDR3 in amino acids: CAWTGTGYEQYF. CDR3 nucleotides: TGTGCCTGGACAGGGACGGGCTACGAGCAGTACTTC.

V is TRBV28 and J is TRBJ1-1, with D maybe TRBD1 (5 bases). Germline V CDR1 and CDR2: MDHEN, SYDVKM. The CDR3 length is 14 residues. V was pared by 4 bases and J by 0 bases, with 9 bases between. CDR3: CASSSTRVNTEAFF. CDR3 coding DNA: TGTGCCAGCAGTTCCACCAGGGTGAACACTGAAGCTTTCTTT.

V gene TRBV5-1 combines with J gene TRBJ1-6, with TRBD1 matching 9 bases. Germline V gene sequence: CDR1 SGHRS, CDR2 YFSETQ. The CDR3 covers 16 residues. V lost 2 bases, J lost 10 bases, and 10 bases stayed unmatched. The chain's CDR3 is CASSLTYGQGNSPLHF. The CDR3, as DNA: TGCGCCAGCAGCTTAACTTATGGACAGGGGAACTCACCCCTCCACTTT.